This T cell receptor (beta chain) was sequenced during a study of OX40 agonist ivuxolimab in advanced cancers. Only in-frame clones appear in the TCRdb table, and some are missing; sequencing was by immunoSEQ multiplex PCR. This sample has 70,000 or so clones; 92% occur once, and the top ten carry about 9.1%. The sample consisted of CD4+ or CD8+ T cells sorted from blood, taken in a trial of the OX40 agonist ivuxolimab. This receptor was taken from an adult with an advanced solid tumor such as melanoma, head and neck, liver or kidney cancer.

Here the CDR3 DNA reads TGTGCCAGCAGTCCCACCGGGGTCGGCACAGATACGCAGTATTTT. Residues: CASSPTGVGTDTQYF. The chain carries TRBV27 and TRBJ2-3, with a possible D match to TRBD2 (5 bases). CDR1 and CDR2 from the germline V gene are MNHEY and SMNVEV (reference sequence). V was trimmed by 5 bases and J by 1 base, leaving 13 bases between them. The CDR3 has 15 residues.